The 6 T cell receptor beta chains below all came from one sample that was sequenced in a study of blood T cell repertoires in COVID-19. Assay: immunoSEQ multiplex PCR; the TCRdb copy retains only in-frame clones and omits some. The repertoire holds more than 150,000 clones, with 80% to 90% as singletons. The sequencing input was peripheral blood. All receptors derive from a man between 70 and 80 years old with active or convalescent COVID-19.

This clone is a singleton in its sample. The chain combines TRBV28 with TRBJ1-3, with D possibly matching TRBD1 (6 bases). CDR1 is MDHEN and CDR2 is SYDVKM in the germline V gene. The CDR3 contains 14 residues. Deletions cut 8 bases from V and 0 bases from J, with 11 bases between. The CDR3 reads CASQGQISGNTIYF. The DNA of the CDR3 is TGTGCCAGCCAGGGACAAATCTCTGGAAACACCATATATTTT.

V usage is TRBV5-6 and J usage is TRBJ1-3, with D uncertain. Trimming removed 2 bases at V and 0 bases at J, with 9 bases between. Germline CDR1 reads SGHDT; CDR2 reads YYEEEE. CDR3 length: 15 amino acids. CDR3 nucleotides: TGTGCCAGCAGCTTCTACGGGAGCTCTGGAAACACCATATATTTT. This sequence encodes CASSFYGSSGNTIYF.

The genes are TRBV30 and TRBJ1-5, with TRBD1 matching 9 bases. The CDR3 runs to 17 residues. Germline V gene data show CDR1 as GTSNPN and CDR2 as SVGIG (reference sequence). V gave up 0 bases and J gave up 3 bases; unmatched junction bases: 9. The CDR3 DNA reads TGTGCCTGGAGTGTAGGCTGGAGGACAGGGGACAATCAGCCCCAGCATTTT. Translation: CAWSVGWRTGDNQPQHF.

This chain joins TRBV6-4 and TRBJ1-2; 7 bases line up with TRBD1. The CDR3 is made up of 15 amino acids. Germline V gives CDR1 MRHNA, CDR2 SNTAGT. Trimming at V came to 5 bases and at J to 4 bases, leaving 10 bases not matched to a gene. CDR3 protein: CASSNTGVGSYGYTF. In DNA form, the CDR3 reads TGTGCCAGCAGTAACACAGGGGTAGGCTCCTATGGCTACACCTTC.

The rearrangement uses TRBV9 and TRBJ1-1, with D unresolved. V was clipped by 3 bases and J by 1 base, with 10 bases between them. Germline CDR1 and CDR2: SGDLS and YYNGEE. CDR3 length: 14 residues. Here the CDR3 reads CASSDRPTNTEAFF. CDR3 DNA: TGTGCCAGCAGCGATCGCCCTACGAACACTGAAGCTTTCTTT.

The rearrangement uses TRBV18 and TRBJ2-5, with TRBD2 matching 7 bases. This CDR3 comprises 14 residues. Germline V gene sequence: CDR1 KGHSH, CDR2 LQKENI. With V trimmed by 4 bases and J by 4 bases, 6 bases remained unmatched. CDR3 in DNA: TGTGCCAGCTCACTCGGGGGGTCGGGAGAGACCCAGTACTTC. Its translation is CASSLGGSGETQYF.